Below, 27 T cell receptor beta chains from the same sample are listed, as sequenced in a study of blood T cell repertoires in COVID-19. Here immunoSEQ multiplex PCR was the method, and the copy in TCRdb shows in-frame clones only, minus some. The data contain roughly 330,000 clones, 65% to 90% of them singletons. The sequencing input was PBMCs or T cells enriched from blood (not recorded which). Receptors originate from a young woman who had recovered from COVID-19.

CDR3 sequence reads: CASSLIGEGQPQHF. The CDR3 DNA reads as TGTGCCAGCAGCTTAATCGGGGAGGGCCAGCCCCAGCATTTT. This chain uses TRBV7-9 with TRBJ1-5, with D unresolved. The germline CDR1 and CDR2 sequences are SEHNR and FQNEAQ (reference sequence). Deletions cut 2 bases from V and 7 bases from J, with 12 bases between. The CDR3 sequence is 14 residues long.

The V call is TRBV3-1 (or the pseudogene TRBV3-2), the J call TRBJ2-7; 9 bases fit TRBD2. Germline V gives CDR1 LGHDT, CDR2 YNNKEL (reference sequence). V shed 5 bases and J 6 bases; nucleotides not matched to a gene: 8. The CDR3 has 14 residues. CDR3 coding DNA: TGTGCCAGCAGCGGACGGACTAGCGAGGGCGAGCAGTACTTC. It encodes CASSGRTSEGEQYF.

The chain joins TRBV15 to TRBJ2-1; 8 nucleotides align to TRBD1. There are 16 residues in the CDR3. V lost 2 bases, J lost 4 bases, and 7 bases stayed unmatched. Germline V lookup: CDR1 LNHNV, CDR2 YYDKDF (reference sequence). The DNA for the CDR3 is TGTGCCACCAGCAGATATCAGGGGGCGGGGTACAATGAGCAGTTCTTC. As protein: CATSRYQGAGYNEQFF.

This clone was seen once. The chain employs TRBV7-3 and TRBJ2-2; D is uncertain. Germline assignment: CDR1 SGHTA and CDR2 FQGTGA. The length of the CDR3 is 13 residues. With 5 bases removed from V and 6 bases from J, the gap between germline ends came to 10 bases. The CDR3: CASSPYPSGELFF. DNA of the CDR3: TGTGCCAGCAGCCCTTATCCCTCCGGGGAGCTGTTTTTT.

This chain links TRBV9 with TRBJ1-1; D is unclear. CDR3 length equals 12 residues. The germline V and J ends were trimmed by 1 base and 5 bases, with 6 bases remaining between them. Per the germline V gene, CDR1 is SGDLS and CDR2 is YYNGEE. The CDR3 region is CASSVSGTEAFF. The CDR3 nucleotides read TGTGCCAGCAGCGTATCGGGGACTGAAGCTTTCTTT.

The chain recombines TRBV15 with TRBJ1-2, with 10 bases fitting TRBD1. V dropped 1 base and J dropped 3; count of bases not matched to a gene: 2. Germline assignment: CDR1 LNHNV and CDR2 YYDKDF (reference sequence). The CDR3 has 15 residues. The CDR3: CATSRGQGADYGYTF. The CDR3 coding sequence is TGTGCCACCAGCAGAGGACAGGGGGCGGACTATGGCTACACCTTC.

This chain links TRBV30 with TRBJ1-1; TRBD1 matches at 7 bases. The CDR3 runs 13 residues. The junction had 4 bases not matched to a gene; V was cut back by 3 bases and J by 3 bases. Per germline, CDR1 GTSNPN and CDR2 SVGIG (reference sequence). CDR3 DNA sequence: TGTGCCTGGAGACAGGGGCGGTACACTGAAGCTTTCTTT. This gives the protein CAWRQGRYTEAFF.

This chain connects TRBV9 to TRBJ2-3, with D uncertain. Trimming cost V 2 bases and J 0 bases, with 10 bases left between them. CDR3 length: 15 amino acids. The V gene's germline CDR1 is SGDLS and CDR2 YYNGEE. The DNA of the CDR3 is TGTGCCAGCAGCGTTGGCTCCTCTAGCACAGATACGCAGTATTTT. As protein: CASSVGSSSTDTQYF.

This CDR3 reads CASSPPTFSPLHF. The CDR3, as DNA: TGTGCCAGCAGTCCTCCGACATTTTCACCCCTCCACTTT. This chain connects TRBV28 to TRBJ1-6; the D is unclear. This CDR3 has 13 amino acids. The V and J ends lost 5 bases and 9 bases respectively, with 11 bases between them. Germline CDR1 reads MDHEN; CDR2 reads SYDVKM.

The V gene is TRBV7-9, the J gene TRBJ2-3; TRBD2 aligns across 10 bases. Germline CDR1 SEHNR, CDR2 FQNEAQ (reference sequence). This CDR3 has 15 amino acids. Unmatched junction bases numbered 5, after V lost 3 bases and J lost 5 bases. The CDR3: CASSFSGGRGDTQYF. As DNA, the CDR3 is TGTGCCAGCAGCTTTAGCGGGGGGCGGGGAGATACGCAGTATTTT.

The DNA for the CDR3 is TGTGCCAGCAGCCACCCCCGGGAGGCCTACGAGCAGTACTTC. Protein sequence: CASSHPREAYEQYF. The J gene is TRBJ2-7, the V gene TRBV5-6; 7 nucleotides align to TRBD2. The V gene's germline CDR1 is SGHDT and CDR2 YYEEEE. The CDR3 has 14 amino acids. The V segment lost 4 bases and the J segment 2 bases; nucleotides outside the gene matches: 6.

This clone occurred once. This sequence joins TRBV4-1 and TRBJ1-5, with 7 bases identical to TRBD1. This CDR3 is built from 15 residues. Germline values: CDR1 MGHRA, CDR2 YSYEKL. J gave up 0 bases and V 6 bases, and 5 bases lay outside the gene matches. The CDR3 sequence is CASSRDRNSNQPQHF. The CDR3 nucleotides read TGCGCCAGCAGTCGGGACAGAAATAGCAATCAGCCCCAGCATTTT.

The chain couples TRBV30 to TRBJ1-5; D may be TRBD1 (6 bases). This CDR3 spans 13 amino acids. From germline, CDR1 is GTSNPN and CDR2 SVGIG (reference sequence). V lost 3 bases, J lost 4 bases, and 10 bases lay in between. The CDR3 coding sequence is TGTGCCTGGAGCGCTACAGGGAATCAGCCCCAGCATTTT. It is translated as CAWSATGNQPQHF.

This chain uses TRBV19 with TRBJ2-2, with 9 nucleotides matching TRBD1. Per the germline V gene, CDR1 is LNHDA and CDR2 is SQIVND (reference sequence). V trimming: 5 bases; J trimming: 0 bases; junction bases outside the gene matches: 13. The CDR3 is made up of 19 amino acids. The CDR3 nucleotides are TGTGCCAGTAGTCCGTGGGACAGGGTGACCCCATCGAACACCGGGGAGCTGTTTTTT. This translates into CASSPWDRVTPSNTGELFF.

V is TRBV7-2 and J is TRBJ2-3, with D tentatively TRBD1 (6 bases). Germline CDR1 is SGHTA and CDR2 is FQGNSA. The V and J ends lost 1 base and 2 bases respectively, with 10 bases between them. CDR3 length equals 15 residues. CDR3 in amino acids: CASSLGTVYTDTQYF. As DNA, the CDR3 is TGTGCCAGCAGCTTAGGGACAGTTTACACAGATACGCAGTATTTT.

This CDR3 reads CASSPSSSYEQYF. CDR3 nucleotides: TGTGCCAGCAGCCCCAGTTCCTCCTACGAGCAGTACTTC. The chain carries TRBV13 and TRBJ2-7; D is uncertain. The CDR3 runs 13 residues. V shed 5 bases and J shed 0 bases, with 8 bases lying between them. Per germline, CDR1 PRHDT and CDR2 FYEKMQ (reference sequence).

This chain uses TRBV19 with TRBJ1-2; D remains unclear. Germline V gives CDR1 LNHDA, CDR2 SQIVND (reference sequence). Trimming left V 9 bases short and J 4 bases short, with 12 bases between. This CDR3 contains 12 residues. The DNA of the CDR3 is TGTGCCAGCTCAGACAACTTCTATGGCTACACCTTC. The encoded protein is CASSDNFYGYTF.

V usage is TRBV3-1 (or the pseudogene TRBV3-2) and J usage is TRBJ1-1, with 9 positions matching TRBD1. The germline CDR1 and CDR2 sequences are LGHDT and YNNKEL (reference sequence). CDR3 length equals 15 residues. J gave up 3 bases and V 0 bases, and 2 bases lay outside the gene matches. The CDR3 here is CASSQETGGDTEAFF. In DNA form, the CDR3 reads TGTGCCAGCAGCCAAGAGACAGGGGGGGACACTGAAGCTTTCTTT.

V is TRBV29-1 and J is TRBJ1-2; D gene uncertain. The germline gives CDR1 SQVTM, CDR2 ANQGSEA. The V and J ends lost 5 bases and 3 bases respectively, with 10 bases between them. The CDR3 is 12 residues long. The CDR3 here is CSVSDIDYGYTF. CDR3 nucleotide sequence: TGCAGCGTTTCCGACATAGACTATGGCTACACCTTC.

This clone was counted only a few times. The J gene is TRBJ1-2, the V gene TRBV28; TRBD1 matches 9 bases. Germline CDR1 MDHEN, CDR2 SYDVKM. The junction had 3 bases not matched to a gene; V was cut back by 5 bases and J by 5 bases. CDR3 length: 13 amino acids. This chain's CDR3 is CASSRDRAYGYTF. CDR3 nucleotide sequence: TGTGCCAGCAGTCGGGACAGGGCGTATGGCTACACCTTC.

V and J are TRBV30 and TRBJ2-2; the D is unclear. The V gene's germline CDR1 is GTSNPN and CDR2 SVGIG (reference sequence). This CDR3 is built from 13 residues. The ends were cut back, 4 bases at V and 7 bases at J, with 13 bases in the middle. CDR3 in amino acids: CAWNELENGELFF. For the CDR3, the DNA is TGTGCCTGGAACGAGCTAGAGAACGGGGAGCTGTTTTTT.

The chain has TRBV7-2 and TRBJ2-7, with 10 bases fitting TRBD2. V gave up 1 base and J gave up 3 bases; unmatched junction bases: 3. Germline CDR1 is SGHTA and CDR2 is FQGNSA. This CDR3 has 15 amino acids. CDR3 nucleotides: TGTGCCAGCAGCTTAGGGGGACTAGCGATCTACGAGCAGTACTTC. It specifies CASSLGGLAIYEQYF.

V is TRBV29-1 and J is TRBJ1-2; 9 bases are a match to TRBD1. This CDR3 has 12 residues. The germline CDR1 and CDR2 sequences are SQVTM and ANQGSEA. With 7 bases clipped from V and 6 bases from J, the junction kept 6 bases outside the gene matches. The CDR3 sequence is CSGGQGRNGYTF. The CDR3 DNA reads TGCAGCGGGGGACAGGGAAGGAATGGCTACACCTTC.

The CDR3: CASSPRSGAGLAFF. CDR3 nucleotides: TGTGCCAGCAGCCCCAGGAGCGGTGCGGGTCTAGCTTTCTTT. The chain employs TRBV7-6 and TRBJ1-1; D is unresolved. The CDR3 loop spans 14 amino acids. V lost 5 bases and J lost 10, with 20 bases in between. Germline CDR1 reads SGHVS; CDR2 reads FNYEAQ. Full variable domain (remainder filled in from reference TRBV7-6 and TRBJ1-1): GAGVSQSPRYKVTKRGQDVALRCDPISGHVSLYWYRQALGQGPEFLTYFNYEAQQDKSGLPNDRFSAERPEGSISTLTIQRTEQRDSAMYRCASSPRSGAGLAFFGQGTRLTVV.

The chain carries TRBV11-2 and TRBJ1-1, with TRBD1 matching over 8 bases. The CDR3 runs to 15 residues. After removal of 3 bases from V and 1 base from J, the junction contained 4 bases not matched to a gene. The V gene's germline CDR1 is SGHAT and CDR2 FQNNGV. The CDR3 loop reads CASSFFGTGNTEAFF. The CDR3 nucleotides are TGTGCCAGCAGCTTTTTCGGGACAGGGAACACTGAAGCTTTCTTT.

This clone was picked up one time. The chain links TRBV6-5 to TRBJ2-7, with 7 bases identical to TRBD1. The CDR3 covers 15 residues. Germline V gene lookup returns CDR1 MNHEY and CDR2 SVGAGI. Germline trimming cut 4 bases from V and 3 bases from J; bases unmatched to any gene: 9. CDR3 sequence (DNA): TGTGCCAGCAGTTTGGACAGGACACCTATCTACGAGCAGTACTTC. Amino acids: CASSLDRTPIYEQYF.

CDR3 sequence reads: CASSGFGTGTYEQYF. Written as DNA, the CDR3 is TGTGCCAGCAGTGGATTTGGGACAGGGACCTACGAGCAGTACTTC. The rearrangement joins TRBV2 to TRBJ2-7, with 9 bases aligning to TRBD1. Germline CDR1 is SNHLY and CDR2 is FYNNEI. This CDR3 is 15 amino acids long. V was clipped by 4 bases and J by 2 bases; unmatched bases: 6.